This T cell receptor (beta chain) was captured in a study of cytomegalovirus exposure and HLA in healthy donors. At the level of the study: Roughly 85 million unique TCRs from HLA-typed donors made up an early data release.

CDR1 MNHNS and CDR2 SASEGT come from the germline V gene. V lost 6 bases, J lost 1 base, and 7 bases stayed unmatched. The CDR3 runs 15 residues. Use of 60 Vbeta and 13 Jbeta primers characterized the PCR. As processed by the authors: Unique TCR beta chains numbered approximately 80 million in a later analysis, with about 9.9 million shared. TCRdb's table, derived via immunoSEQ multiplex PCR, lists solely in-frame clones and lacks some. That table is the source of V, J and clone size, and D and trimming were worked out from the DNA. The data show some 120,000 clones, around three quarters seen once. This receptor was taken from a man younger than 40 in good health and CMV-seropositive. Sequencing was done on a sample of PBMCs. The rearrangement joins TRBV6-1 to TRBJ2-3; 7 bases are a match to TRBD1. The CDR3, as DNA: TGTGCCAGCAGAGGGGGCCGGCTTCGCACAGATACGCAGTATTTT. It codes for CASRGGRLRTDTQYF.